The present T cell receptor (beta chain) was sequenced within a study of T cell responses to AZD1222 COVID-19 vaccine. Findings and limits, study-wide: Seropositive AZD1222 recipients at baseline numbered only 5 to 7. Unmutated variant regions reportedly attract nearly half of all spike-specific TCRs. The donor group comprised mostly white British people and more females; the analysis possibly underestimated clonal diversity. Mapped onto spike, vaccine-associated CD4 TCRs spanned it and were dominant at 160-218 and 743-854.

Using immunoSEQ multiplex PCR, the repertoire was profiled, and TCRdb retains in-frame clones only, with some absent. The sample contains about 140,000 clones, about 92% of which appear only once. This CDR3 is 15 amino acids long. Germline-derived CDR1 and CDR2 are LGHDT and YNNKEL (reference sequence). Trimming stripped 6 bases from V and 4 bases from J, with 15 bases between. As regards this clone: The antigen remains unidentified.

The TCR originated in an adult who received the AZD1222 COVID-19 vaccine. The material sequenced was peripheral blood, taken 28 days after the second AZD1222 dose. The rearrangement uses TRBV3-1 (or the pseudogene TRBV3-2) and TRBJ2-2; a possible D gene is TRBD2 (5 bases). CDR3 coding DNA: TGTGCCAGCAGGGAGTTAAGTGCGGGCACCGGGGAGCTGTTTTTT. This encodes CASRELSAGTGELFF.